The source of this T cell receptor beta chain is a study of blood T cells in healthy people across ages. The second PCR ran about 6 to 11 cycles with a sample-barcoded 5' primer and J-beta primers. TCRdb passed the 5' RACE reads through MiXCR, listing each CDR3 protein once. The table lists approximately 1.5 million distinct CDR3 sequences, around 35% of them singletons. This CDR3 region has 15 residues. V lost 6 bases and J 2 bases, leaving 20 bases between the germline ends. Germline assignment: CDR1 DFQATT and CDR2 SNEGSKA (reference sequence). This clonotype has more than one count but fewer than ten. Sample donors were healthy Caucasian individuals that came from Russia, aged about 6 to 95.

This rearrangement joins TRBV20-1 to TRBJ2-7, with D possibly called TRBD1 or TRBD2 (5 bases each). The source of this sequence is a woman aged 25 to 39 in good health. The sequenced sample was blood. CDR3 residues: CSAEDGDATTYEQYF. CDR3 DNA sequence: TGCAGTGCCGAGGACGGGGACGCAACTACCTACGAGCAGTACTTC.